The entry that follows covers one T cell receptor beta chain sequence. V was pared by 0 bases and J by 6 bases, with 3 bases between. Germline lookup yields CDR1 MNHEY and CDR2 SVGEGT. This CDR3 has 12 residues. The entry originates in a study of blood T cell repertoires in COVID-19. Background on the study: Donors in the United States, Italy and Spain gave samples during acute or convalescent COVID-19.

Generated by immunoSEQ multiplex PCR, the TCRdb table keeps only in-frame clones and is missing some. Of approximately 210,000 clones listed, around 90% were seen once; the top ten hold 0.95% to 1.5%. The source material was peripheral blood. This TCR came from a man between 25 and 39 years old with acute or convalescent COVID-19. This chain uses TRBV6-2 or TRBV6-3 with TRBJ1-5; no clear D gene. The CDR3 spells CASSYSSQPQHF. The CDR3 region has the DNA TGTGCCAGCAGTTACTCGAGTCAGCCCCAGCATTTT.